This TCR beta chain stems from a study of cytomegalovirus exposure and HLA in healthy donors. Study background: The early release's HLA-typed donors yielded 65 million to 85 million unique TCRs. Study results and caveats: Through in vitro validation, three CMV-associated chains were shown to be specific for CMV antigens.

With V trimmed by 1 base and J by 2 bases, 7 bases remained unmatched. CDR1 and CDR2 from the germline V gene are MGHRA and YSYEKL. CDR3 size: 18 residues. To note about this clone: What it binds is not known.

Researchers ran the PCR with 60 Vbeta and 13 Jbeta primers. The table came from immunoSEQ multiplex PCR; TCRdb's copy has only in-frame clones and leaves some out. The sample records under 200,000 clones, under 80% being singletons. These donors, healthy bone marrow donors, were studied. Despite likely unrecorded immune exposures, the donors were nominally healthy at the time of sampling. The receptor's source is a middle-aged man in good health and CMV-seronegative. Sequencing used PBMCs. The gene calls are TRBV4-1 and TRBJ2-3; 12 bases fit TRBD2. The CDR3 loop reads CASSQGPLAGGHTDTQYF. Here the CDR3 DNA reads TGCGCCAGCAGCCAAGGCCCACTAGCGGGGGGTCACACAGATACGCAGTATTTT.